The rows below give T cell receptor beta chains drawn from one sample of a study of cytomegalovirus exposure and HLA in healthy donors. Sequencing was performed with immunoSEQ multiplex PCR; in TCRdb, only in-frame clones are kept and a portion is missing. In the table there are around 150,000 clones, 65% to 80% of which are singletons. Sequenced sample: PBMCs. All receptors derive from a man aged 35 to 55 in good health and CMV-seronegative. CDR3s leave out the opening cysteine and the closing phenylalanine or tryptophan. The size entry is marked missing in some rows and otherwise reads once, few, many or a size class.

v_gene | abundance | CDR3aa
TRBV19 | NA | ASATTVGSYEQY
TRBV7-9 | NA | ASSRTGKNYGYT
TRBV5-8 | NA | ASSLKTLAGETQY
TRBV30 | NA | AWSVVLAGENEQF
TRBV9 | NA | ASSVGGQSSYNEQF
TRBV7-9 | NA | ASSLGGGNDLDGYT
TRBV6-5 | NA | ASRAQGTGNTIY
TRBV9 | NA | ASSRSRTDTQY
TRBV2 | NA | ASSEYGTGAASPLH
TRBV4-1 | NA | ASSLSGTGDQPQH
TRBV6-5 | medium-sized | ASRGTGGTGELF
TRBV5-1 | NA | ASSHFDSHGYT
TRBV28 | NA | ASSPGTSGGYTQY
TRBV6-1 | NA | ASSDSRGPQETQY
TRBV19 | NA | ASQPRANQPQH
TRBV7-6 | NA | ASTPGGLGEKLF
TRBV1 | few | TSSQDTTPEGNEQF
TRBV7-6 | few | ASSLSIRDYEQY
TRBV7-8 | few | ASSLVSSYNEQF
TRBV27 | few | ASSFPGDSPLH
TRBV4-2 | NA | ASSPTGSSGNTIY
TRBV7-7 | NA | ASSPLAGGWNEQF
TRBV7-6 | NA | ASSNGDGYRGRGSYEQY
TRBV5-4 | NA | ASSLPGGAQTYEQY
TRBV30 | NA | AWTRQQGIATEAF
TRBV28 | NA | ASSSGQGVNQPQH
TRBV30 | NA | AWSLGGETGNSPLH
TRBV25-1 | NA | ASSELVLAGSYNEQF
TRBV10-3 | NA | AISEYAGSSYEQY
TRBV27 | NA | ASRGGAGGYNEKLF
TRBV7-9 | few | ASNTGVTEAF
TRBV5-6 | NA | ASSFRSTQGNEQF
TRBV30 | NA | AWRSSGPYNEQF
TRBV25-1 | NA | ASSATGAPNQPQH
TRBV2 | NA | ASRTGTGGGYT
TRBV28 | NA | ASSHGGRLQETQY
TRBV5-1 | NA | ASRNGQGLGYEQY
TRBV11-2 | NA | ATSTGSLPIQY
TRBV7-3 | NA | ASSPRYQETQY
TRBV6-5 | NA | ASSRTVYNSPLH
TRBV2 | NA | ASKTGSNEQF
TRBV2 | few | ASRRDNSGQPQH
TRBV4-1 | NA | ASSHDPSGGHSYEQY
TRBV15 | NA | ATSRDKGPGNTIY
TRBV7-8 | NA | ASSLEGITPLH
TRBV7-2 | NA | ASSLYRGPDTEAF